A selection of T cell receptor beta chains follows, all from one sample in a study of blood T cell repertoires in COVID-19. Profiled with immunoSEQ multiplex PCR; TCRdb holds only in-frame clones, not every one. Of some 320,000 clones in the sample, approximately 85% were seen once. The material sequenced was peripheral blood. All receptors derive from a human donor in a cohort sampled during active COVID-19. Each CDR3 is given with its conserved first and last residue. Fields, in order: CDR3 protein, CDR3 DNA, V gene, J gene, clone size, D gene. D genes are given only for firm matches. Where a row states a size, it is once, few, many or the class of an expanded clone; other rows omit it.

cdr3_aa: CASSATGPSGNTIYF
cdr3_nt: TGTGCCAGCAGCGCGACAGGACCCTCTGGAAACACCATATATTTT
v_call: TRBV9
j_call: TRBJ1-3
clone_size: .
d_call: .

cdr3_aa: CASSESGTVVFGNQPQHF
cdr3_nt: TGTGCCAGCAGTGAATCCGGGACAGTAGTCTTCGGCAATCAGCCCCAGCATTTT
v_call: TRBV28
j_call: TRBJ1-5
clone_size: .
d_call: TRBD1

cdr3_aa: CASSPLPQPQHF
cdr3_nt: TGTGCCAGCAGTCCTCTTCCTCAGCCCCAGCATTTT
v_call: TRBV12-3/TRBV12-4
j_call: TRBJ1-5
clone_size: .
d_call: .

cdr3_aa: CSVEWRHGKDYEQYF
cdr3_nt: TGCAGCGTTGAGTGGCGACACGGGAAGGATTACGAGCAGTACTTC
v_call: TRBV29-1
j_call: TRBJ2-7
clone_size: .
d_call: .

cdr3_aa: CATSRPDRGTDTQYF
cdr3_nt: TGTGCCACCAGCAGACCCGACAGGGGCACAGATACGCAGTATTTT
v_call: TRBV15
j_call: TRBJ2-3
clone_size: .
d_call: TRBD1

cdr3_aa: CASSLPISSGMNTEAFF
cdr3_nt: TGTGCCAGCAGCTTGCCAATCTCTTCAGGGATGAACACTGAAGCTTTCTTT
v_call: TRBV5-4
j_call: TRBJ1-1
clone_size: .
d_call: .

cdr3_aa: CASSYSGSISGYTF
cdr3_nt: TGTGCCAGCAGTTACTCCGGGTCCATCAGCGGCTACACCTTC
v_call: TRBV6-5
j_call: TRBJ1-2
clone_size: .
d_call: .

cdr3_aa: CASSLLGTSGGTGELFF
cdr3_nt: TGCGCCAGCAGCTTGCTCGGGACTAGCGGGGGGACCGGGGAGCTGTTTTTT
v_call: TRBV5-1
j_call: TRBJ2-2
clone_size: .
d_call: TRBD2

cdr3_aa: CASSHQLAGITDTQYF
cdr3_nt: TGCGCCAGCAGCCACCAGTTAGCGGGGATCACAGATACGCAGTATTTT
v_call: TRBV4-1
j_call: TRBJ2-3
clone_size: .
d_call: TRBD2

cdr3_aa: CASSISGFGNYGYTF
cdr3_nt: TGTGCCAGTAGTATCAGTGGTTTTGGTAACTATGGCTACACCTTC
v_call: TRBV19
j_call: TRBJ1-2
clone_size: .
d_call: .

cdr3_aa: CASSFWGGLYEQYF
cdr3_nt: TGTGCCAGCAGCTTCTGGGGGGGGCTTTACGAGCAGTACTTC
v_call: TRBV11-2
j_call: TRBJ2-7
clone_size: .
d_call: .

cdr3_aa: CASSLGTGTGAGDTQYF
cdr3_nt: TGCGCCAGCAGCTTGGGGACAGGAACGGGGGCTGGCGATACGCAGTATTTT
v_call: TRBV5-1
j_call: TRBJ2-3
clone_size: .
d_call: .

cdr3_aa: CATSTGGSSYEQYF
cdr3_nt: TGTGCCACCTCAACGGGGGGATCGTCCTACGAGCAGTACTTC
v_call: TRBV6-5
j_call: TRBJ2-7
clone_size: .
d_call: TRBD2

cdr3_aa: CASRALDKRLMNTEAFF
cdr3_nt: TGCGCCAGCAGGGCATTGGACAAACGCCTAATGAACACTGAAGCTTTCTTT
v_call: TRBV5-1
j_call: TRBJ1-1
clone_size: .
d_call: .

cdr3_aa: CASSYAGGYNEQFF
cdr3_nt: TGTGCCAGCAGTTACGCAGGGGGTTACAATGAGCAGTTCTTC
v_call: TRBV6-5
j_call: TRBJ2-1
clone_size: .
d_call: TRBD1

cdr3_aa: CASSLDRGLTDTQYF
cdr3_nt: TGCGCCAGCAGCTTGGACAGGGGCCTCACAGATACGCAGTATTTT
v_call: TRBV5-1
j_call: TRBJ2-3
clone_size: once
d_call: TRBD1

cdr3_aa: CAISEGRGFGEQYF
cdr3_nt: TGTGCCATCAGTGAAGGGCGGGGGTTCGGGGAGCAGTACTTC
v_call: TRBV10-3
j_call: TRBJ2-7
clone_size: .
d_call: TRBD2

cdr3_aa: CASSVTGPSRTDTQYF
cdr3_nt: TGTGCCAGCAGTGTTACAGGGCCCTCTCGCACAGATACGCAGTATTTT
v_call: TRBV6-1
j_call: TRBJ2-3
clone_size: .
d_call: .

cdr3_aa: CASSLRGLNTEAFF
cdr3_nt: TGTGCCAGCAGTTTAAGAGGGCTCAACACTGAAGCTTTCTTT
v_call: TRBV27
j_call: TRBJ1-1
clone_size: .
d_call: .

cdr3_aa: CASSIQGNTGELFF
cdr3_nt: TGTGCCAGTAGTATACAGGGTAATACCGGGGAGCTGTTTTTT
v_call: TRBV19
j_call: TRBJ2-2
clone_size: .
d_call: .

cdr3_aa: CASSEGRNQPQHF
cdr3_nt: TGTGCCTCTTCGGAGGGACGCAATCAGCCCCAGCATTTT
v_call: TRBV12-3/TRBV12-4
j_call: TRBJ1-5
clone_size: .
d_call: .

cdr3_aa: CASSSNLDRVSSYEQYF
cdr3_nt: TGTGCCAGCAGCTCCAACCTCGACAGGGTATCGTCCTACGAGCAGTACTTC
v_call: TRBV7-6
j_call: TRBJ2-7
clone_size: .
d_call: TRBD1

cdr3_aa: CASSRADRIFNYGYTF
cdr3_nt: TGTGCCAGCAGCCGGGCGGACAGGATTTTTAACTATGGCTACACCTTC
v_call: TRBV5-6
j_call: TRBJ1-2
clone_size: once
d_call: TRBD1

cdr3_aa: CASQDRAAKGLFF
cdr3_nt: TGTGCCTCACAGGACAGGGCCGCCAAGGGGCTGTTTTTT
v_call: TRBV25-1
j_call: TRBJ1-4
clone_size: .
d_call: TRBD1

cdr3_aa: CASSRQLDTTEQYF
cdr3_nt: TGTGCCAGCAGCCGACAGTTAGATACTACCGAGCAGTACTTC
v_call: TRBV7-9
j_call: TRBJ2-7
clone_size: .
d_call: .

cdr3_aa: CASSLVRGNTEAFF
cdr3_nt: TGTGCCAGCAGCTTAGTGCGGGGAAACACTGAAGCTTTCTTT
v_call: TRBV7-8
j_call: TRBJ1-1
clone_size: once
d_call: .

cdr3_aa: CASSRPGDGGEQYF
cdr3_nt: TGTGCCAGCTCACGGCCGGGCGATGGAGGGGAGCAGTACTTC
v_call: TRBV18
j_call: TRBJ2-7
clone_size: .
d_call: .

cdr3_aa: CASSDFTGEAFF
cdr3_nt: TGTGCCAGCAGCGATTTTACAGGGGAAGCTTTCTTT
v_call: TRBV21-1
j_call: TRBJ1-1
clone_size: .
d_call: .

cdr3_aa: CASSGGGATEAFF
cdr3_nt: TGCGCCAGCAGTGGTGGAGGGGCTACTGAAGCTTTCTTT
v_call: TRBV10-2
j_call: TRBJ1-1
clone_size: .
d_call: .

cdr3_aa: CASSIQGAATNEKLFF
cdr3_nt: TGTGCCAGCAGTATCCAGGGGGCGGCAACTAATGAAAAACTGTTTTTT
v_call: TRBV28
j_call: TRBJ1-4
clone_size: .
d_call: TRBD1

cdr3_aa: CASSDSSLGGADTQYF
cdr3_nt: TGTGCCAGCAGTGACTCGTCACTGGGGGGGGCAGATACGCAGTATTTT
v_call: TRBV6-4
j_call: TRBJ2-3
clone_size: .
d_call: TRBD2

cdr3_aa: CASRRRTGQLYSNQPQHF
cdr3_nt: TGTGCCAGTAGACGGAGGACAGGCCAGCTCTATAGCAATCAGCCCCAGCATTTT
v_call: TRBV19
j_call: TRBJ1-5
clone_size: .
d_call: TRBD1

cdr3_aa: CASSSGLTSYEQYF
cdr3_nt: TGTGCCAGCTCATCCGGACTGACCTCCTACGAGCAGTACTTC
v_call: TRBV18
j_call: TRBJ2-7
clone_size: .
d_call: .

cdr3_aa: CASSVSGGAVDTQYF
cdr3_nt: TGTGCCAGCAGCGTTAGCGGGGGGGCCGTAGATACGCAGTATTTT
v_call: TRBV6-4
j_call: TRBJ2-3
clone_size: .
d_call: TRBD2

cdr3_aa: CASSMVGRNSPLHF
cdr3_nt: TGTGCCAGCAGCATGGTGGGGAGGAATTCACCCCTCCACTTT
v_call: TRBV5-6
j_call: TRBJ1-6
clone_size: .
d_call: .

cdr3_aa: CASSEGPRDSTNEKLFF
cdr3_nt: TGTGCCAGTAGTGAGGGGCCCAGGGACTCAACTAATGAAAAACTGTTTTTT
v_call: TRBV19
j_call: TRBJ1-4
clone_size: .
d_call: .

cdr3_aa: CASSAFPGGFPTDTQYF
cdr3_nt: TGTGCCAGCAGCGCCTTTCCGGGGGGATTTCCCACAGATACGCAGTATTTT
v_call: TRBV5-4
j_call: TRBJ2-3
clone_size: .
d_call: TRBD2

cdr3_aa: CAISELLNQPQHF
cdr3_nt: TGTGCCATCAGTGAACTCCTAAATCAGCCCCAGCATTTT
v_call: TRBV10-3
j_call: TRBJ1-5
clone_size: .
d_call: .

cdr3_aa: CASSPGTGALYYGYTF
cdr3_nt: TGTGCCAGCAGCCCCGGGACAGGGGCTCTTTACTATGGCTACACCTTC
v_call: TRBV7-8
j_call: TRBJ1-2
clone_size: .
d_call: TRBD1

cdr3_aa: CASEVDRYNSPLHF
cdr3_nt: TGTGCCAGCGAAGTCGACAGGTATAATTCACCCCTCCACTTT
v_call: TRBV6-5
j_call: TRBJ1-6
clone_size: .
d_call: .

cdr3_aa: CAISEEGDMNTGELFF
cdr3_nt: TGTGCCATCAGTGAAGAGGGGGATATGAACACCGGGGAGCTGTTTTTT
v_call: TRBV10-3
j_call: TRBJ2-2
clone_size: .
d_call: .

cdr3_aa: CASTPMTIMNTEAFF
cdr3_nt: TGTGCCAGCACCCCTATGACAATCATGAACACTGAAGCTTTCTTT
v_call: TRBV6-5
j_call: TRBJ1-1
clone_size: .
d_call: .

cdr3_aa: CASQEGANSPLHF
cdr3_nt: TGTGCCAGCCAAGAAGGGGCCAATTCACCCCTCCACTTT
v_call: TRBV19
j_call: TRBJ1-6
clone_size: .
d_call: .

cdr3_aa: CASSAGLAIGENIQYF
cdr3_nt: TGTGCCAGCAGCGCAGGACTAGCGATAGGGGAAAACATTCAGTACTTC
v_call: TRBV9
j_call: TRBJ2-4
clone_size: .
d_call: TRBD2

cdr3_aa: CATSLSGDDWRGPDTQYF
cdr3_nt: TGTGCCACCAGTCTCTCAGGGGACGACTGGCGGGGGCCAGATACGCAGTATTTT
v_call: TRBV24-1
j_call: TRBJ2-3
clone_size: .
d_call: .

cdr3_aa: CASSSQRSGAYYEQYF
cdr3_nt: TGTGCCAGCAGTTCCCAACGTTCAGGGGCTTACTACGAGCAGTACTTC
v_call: TRBV27
j_call: TRBJ2-7
clone_size: .
d_call: .

cdr3_aa: CASSLGQPYEQYF
cdr3_nt: TGTGCCAGCAGTTTAGGACAGCCCTACGAGCAGTACTTC
v_call: TRBV12-3/TRBV12-4
j_call: TRBJ2-7
clone_size: .
d_call: .

cdr3_aa: CASSQEARSGTDTQYF
cdr3_nt: TGTGCCAGCAGCCAAGAGGCACGCTCCGGCACAGATACGCAGTATTTT
v_call: TRBV3-1/TRBV3-2
j_call: TRBJ2-3
clone_size: .
d_call: .

cdr3_aa: CALSGANVLTF
cdr3_nt: TGTGCCCTCTCTGGGGCCAACGTCCTGACTTTC
v_call: TRBV7-9
j_call: TRBJ2-6
clone_size: .
d_call: .

cdr3_aa: CAIGAGTAAFF
cdr3_nt: TGTGCCATAGGGGCAGGCACCGCAGCTTTCTTT
v_call: TRBV10-3
j_call: TRBJ1-1
clone_size: .
d_call: .

cdr3_aa: CAWKGGGPYEQYF
cdr3_nt: TGTGCCTGGAAAGGCGGGGGACCCTACGAGCAGTACTTC
v_call: TRBV30
j_call: TRBJ2-7
clone_size: few
d_call: TRBD2

cdr3_aa: CASIRRGGWNTEAFF
cdr3_nt: TGTGCCAGTATTCGGAGGGGCGGATGGAACACTGAAGCTTTCTTT
v_call: TRBV19
j_call: TRBJ1-1
clone_size: .
d_call: .